A selection of T cell receptor beta chains follows, all from one sample in a study of T cells in Graves' hyperthyroidism and ophthalmopathy. Each CDR3 protein is one row after TCRdb ran MiXCR on the multiplex PCR reads. The sample lists about 500,000 distinct CDR3 sequences, roughly a sixth occurring once. The specimen sequenced was blood. The receptors stem from a woman aged 18-29 years with Graves' hyperthyroidism. Both conserved end residues are part of each CDR3. D genes are given only for firm matches. Clone size is stated in some rows and not others, as once, few, many or a class when expanded.

j_call | clone_size | v_call | d_call | cdr3_nt | cdr3_aa
TRBJ1-6 | few | TRBV27 | NA | TGTGCCAGCAGTGAAACCGGGGCGAACTCACCCCTCCACTTT | CASSETGANSPLHF
TRBJ1-2 | many | TRBV7-9 | TRBD1 | TGTGCCAGCAGCTTATCGTCCAGGGGGTATGGCTACACCTTC | CASSLSSRGYGYTF
TRBJ1-2 | few | TRBV12-3/TRBV12-4 | TRBD1 | TGTGCCAGCAGTTGGGGACAGGCGGATGGCTACACCTTC | CASSWGQADGYTF
TRBJ2-4 | many | TRBV6-2/TRBV6-3 | NA | TGTGCCAGCAGTCTATGGCAGGGCTTTGCAAACATTCAGTACTTC | CASSLWQGFANIQYF
TRBJ1-1 | many | TRBV5-1 | TRBD1 | TGCGCCAGCAGCTTGGGAGACGGACAGGGAAGGACTGAAGCTTTCTTT | CASSLGDGQGRTEAFF
TRBJ2-4 | many | TRBV20-1 | NA | TGCAGTGCGCCCGATTGGGACATTCAGTACTTC | CSAPDWDIQYF
TRBJ2-5 | many | TRBV7-3 | TRBD2 | TGTGCCAGCAGCGCGACTAGCGGGGGTGTAGAGACCCAGTACTTC | CASSATSGGVETQYF
TRBJ1-1 | NA | TRBV6-1 | NA | TGTGCCAGCAGGATTAGAGGAAACACTGAAGCTTTCTTT | CASRIRGNTEAFF
TRBJ2-5 | many | TRBV10-3 | TRBD1 | TGTGCCATCAGTCCCCGGATGGGGACAGGGGACCAAGAGACCCAGTACTTC | CAISPRMGTGDQETQYF
TRBJ2-1 | few | TRBV19 | NA | TGTGCCAGTAGTATTATCGGAGTCTCCTACAATGAGCAGTTCTTC | CASSIIGVSYNEQFF
TRBJ2-7 | few | TRBV10-1 | NA | TGCGCCAGCAGTGAGTCGTGGTCCCGGGGGGAGCAGTACTTC | CASSESWSRGEQYF
TRBJ1-3 | NA | TRBV20-1 | NA | TGCAGTGCTATGGCCAACTCTGGAAACACCATATATTTT | CSAMANSGNTIYF
TRBJ2-6 | NA | TRBV6-2/TRBV6-3 | NA | TGTGCCACCACTGGGGCCAACGTCCTGACTTTC | CATTGANVLTF
TRBJ1-5 | few | TRBV6-1 | NA | TGTGCCTGCGGGGAGGGCGGGGGCAATCAGCCCCAGCATTTT | CACGEGGGNQPQHF
TRBJ2-1 | NA | TRBV6-1 | TRBD2 | TGTGCCAGCAGTGACCCGGGACTAGCGGGAGGTGATGAGCAGTTCTTC | CASSDPGLAGGDEQFF
TRBJ1-2 | few | TRBV20-1 | NA | TGCAGTGCTGCCTCGCCCGGGTCCTATGGCTACACCTTC | CSAASPGSYGYTF
TRBJ2-6 | few | TRBV10-2 | NA | TGCGCCAGCGGAAGGAGCTCTGGGGCCAACGTCCTGACTTTC | CASGRSSGANVLTF
TRBJ1-4 | NA | TRBV29-1 | NA | TGCAGCGTTGGTGCGGGGAGGGGCCAAAAACTGTTTTTT | CSVGAGRGQKLFF
TRBJ2-7 | few | TRBV28 | TRBD2 | TGTGCCAGCAGTTCGGGACTAGCGGGAGAGGACGAGCAGTACTTC | CASSSGLAGEDEQYF
TRBJ2-3 | many | TRBV27 | NA | TGTGCCAGCAGCACAAGACCGCACACAGATACGCAGTATTTT | CASSTRPHTDTQYF
TRBJ1-1 | few | TRBV12-3/TRBV12-4 | TRBD1 | TGTGCCAGCAGCAACCTCGGGACAGCTGAAGCTTTCTTT | CASSNLGTAEAFF
TRBJ1-1 | NA | TRBV6-5 | NA | TGTGCCAGCAGTTACTCACACCGGGTAAACACTGAAGCTTTCTTT | CASSYSHRVNTEAFF
TRBJ2-5 | many | TRBV12-3/TRBV12-4 | NA | TGTGCCAGCAGTTTAGCGGAACGGCAGAACCAAGAGACCCAGTACTTC | CASSLAERQNQETQYF
TRBJ1-1 | few | TRBV7-2 | NA | TGTGCCAGCAGCTTCCGCCCCGGACCGACCCCGACGAACACTGAAGCTTTCTTT | CASSFRPGPTPTNTEAFF
TRBJ1-1 | NA | TRBV9 | NA | TGTGCCAGCAGCGTAGATAGTACGAACACTGAAGCTTTCTTT | CASSVDSTNTEAFF
TRBJ2-2 | many | TRBV12-3/TRBV12-4 | NA | TGTGCCAGCAGTTCTGGGACTGAGCACACCGGGGAGCTGTTTTTT | CASSSGTEHTGELFF
TRBJ2-7 | many | TRBV11-2 | NA | TGTGCCAGCAGCCAGGAGGGCGGGGAGCAGTACTTC | CASSQEGGEQYF
TRBJ1-1 | many | TRBV28 | NA | TGTGCCAGCAGGACGTTTGCGCTCATGAACACTGAAGCTTTCTTT | CASRTFALMNTEAFF
TRBJ1-1 | many | TRBV11-2 | NA | TGTGCCAGCAGCTTGAGACGTTTGAACACTGAAGCTTTCTTT | CASSLRRLNTEAFF
TRBJ2-6 | many | TRBV6-1 | NA | TGTGCCAGCAGAGCAAACCGGGACGGAGTCTCTGGGGCCAACGTCCTGACTTTC | CASRANRDGVSGANVLTF
TRBJ1-5 | NA | TRBV11-2 | NA | TGTGCCAGCAGCTTAGGAGACAGAAATAGCAATCAGCCCCAGCATTTT | CASSLGDRNSNQPQHF
TRBJ2-5 | many | TRBV20-1 | TRBD1 | TGCAGTGCAGGACAGGGTCAAGAGACCCAGTACTTC | CSAGQGQETQYF
TRBJ2-3 | many | TRBV20-1 | TRBD2 | TGCAGTGCTAGAGGGATACTAGCGATGTCAGATACGCAGTATTTT | CSARGILAMSDTQYF
TRBJ2-5 | few | TRBV7-9 | TRBD1 | TGTGCCAGCAGCTTGACAGGGCGCGGTGAGACCCAGTACTTC | CASSLTGRGETQYF
TRBJ1-1 | NA | TRBV6-1 | NA | TGTGCCAGCACTAGACAGATGAACACTGAAGCTTTCTTT | CASTRQMNTEAFF
TRBJ2-7 | many | TRBV12-3/TRBV12-4 | TRBD2 | TGTGCCAGCAGTTTAAGACTAGCGGGAGTATTAGGCGAGCAGTACTTC | CASSLRLAGVLGEQYF
TRBJ1-2 | many | TRBV10-2 | NA | TGCGCCAGCAGTAGACAGATCAACTATGGCTACACCTTC | CASSRQINYGYTF
TRBJ2-5 | NA | TRBV29-1 | NA | TGCAGCGTTGACTTCTCGAGGGACGAGACCCAGTACTTC | CSVDFSRDETQYF
TRBJ1-1 | many | TRBV6-2/TRBV6-3 | TRBD1 | TGTGCCAGCAGCCACAGGGGACACTTGAACACTGAAGCTTTCTTT | CASSHRGHLNTEAFF
TRBJ2-7 | NA | TRBV12-3/TRBV12-4 | NA | TGTGCCAGCAGTTCCCGCTCCTACGAGCAGTACTTC | CASSSRSYEQYF
TRBJ2-7 | few | TRBV7-9 | NA | TGTGCCAGCAGCTCCCTAGATCGGCGGGGCCTCACCTACGAGCAGTACTTC | CASSSLDRRGLTYEQYF
TRBJ1-5 | many | TRBV2 | NA | TGTGCCAGCAGTGGAGGGTTCAATCAGCCCCAGCATTTT | CASSGGFNQPQHF
TRBJ2-5 | many | TRBV11-3 | NA | TGTGCCAGCAGCTTAGGAGTTCATACAGGTCGAGAGACCCAGTACTTC | CASSLGVHTGRETQYF
TRBJ2-5 | NA | TRBV5-6 | NA | TGTGCCAGCAGCTTGGCCCTTGGAGGATTGTACCAAGAGACCCAGTACTTC | CASSLALGGLYQETQYF
TRBJ1-2 | few | TRBV24-1 | NA | TGTGCCACCAGTGATTCGGCAGGGCCCTCCTATGGCTACACCTTC | CATSDSAGPSYGYTF
TRBJ2-1 | many | TRBV12-3/TRBV12-4 | NA | TGTGCCAGCAGTCCCCGGGACGGCCCATACAATGAGCAGTTCTTC | CASSPRDGPYNEQFF
TRBJ1-1 | many | TRBV20-1 | NA | TGCAGTGCTAGAGTTGAGGGGTTGAACACTGAAGCTTTCTTT | CSARVEGLNTEAFF